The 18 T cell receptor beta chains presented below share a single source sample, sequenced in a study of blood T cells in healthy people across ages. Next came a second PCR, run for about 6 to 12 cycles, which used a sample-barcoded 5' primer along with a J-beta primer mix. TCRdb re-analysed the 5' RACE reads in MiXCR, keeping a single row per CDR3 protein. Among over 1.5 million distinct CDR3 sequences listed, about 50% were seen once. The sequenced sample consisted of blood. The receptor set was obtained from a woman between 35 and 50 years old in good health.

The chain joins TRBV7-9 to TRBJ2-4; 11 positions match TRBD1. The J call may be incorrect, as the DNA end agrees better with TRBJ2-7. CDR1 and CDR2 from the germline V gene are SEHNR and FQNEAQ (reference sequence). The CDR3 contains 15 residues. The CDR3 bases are TGTGCCAGCAGCGCTAGGGGGACAGGGGGTTACGAGCAGTACTTC. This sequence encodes CASSARGTGGYEQYF.

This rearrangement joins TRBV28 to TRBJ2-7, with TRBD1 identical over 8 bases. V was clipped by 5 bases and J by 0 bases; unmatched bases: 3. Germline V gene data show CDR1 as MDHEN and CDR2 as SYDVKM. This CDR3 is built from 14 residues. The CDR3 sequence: CASSAGGVSYEQYF. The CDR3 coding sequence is TGTGCCAGCAGTGCAGGGGGCGTCTCCTACGAGCAGTACTTC.

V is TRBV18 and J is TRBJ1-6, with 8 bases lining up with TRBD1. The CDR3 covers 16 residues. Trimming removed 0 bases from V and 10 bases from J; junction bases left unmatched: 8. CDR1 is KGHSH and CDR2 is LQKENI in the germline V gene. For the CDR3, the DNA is TGTGCCAGCTCACCACCCGGACAGGGTTTTAGATCACCCCTCCACTTT. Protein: CASSPPGQGFRSPLHF.

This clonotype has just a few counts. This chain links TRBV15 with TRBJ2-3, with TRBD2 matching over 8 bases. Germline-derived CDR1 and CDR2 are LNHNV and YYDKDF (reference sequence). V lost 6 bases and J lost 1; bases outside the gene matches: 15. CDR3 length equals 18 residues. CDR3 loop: CATRWSGGGLLGTDTQYF. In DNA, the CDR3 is TGTGCCACCAGGTGGAGCGGGGGAGGCCTTTTAGGCACAGATACGCAGTATTTT.

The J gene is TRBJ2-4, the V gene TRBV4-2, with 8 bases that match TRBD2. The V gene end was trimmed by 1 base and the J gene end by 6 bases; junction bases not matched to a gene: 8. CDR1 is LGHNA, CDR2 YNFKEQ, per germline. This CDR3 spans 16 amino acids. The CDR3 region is CASSQVTGGDRNIQYF. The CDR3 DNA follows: TGTGCCAGCAGCCAAGTAACCGGGGGGGATAGAAACATTCAGTACTTC.

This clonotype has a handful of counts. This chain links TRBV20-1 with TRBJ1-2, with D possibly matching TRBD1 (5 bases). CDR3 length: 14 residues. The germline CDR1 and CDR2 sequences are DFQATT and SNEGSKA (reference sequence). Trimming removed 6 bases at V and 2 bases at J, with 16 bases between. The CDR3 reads CSARGLLYNYGYTF. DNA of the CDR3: TGCAGTGCACGGGGACTCCTATACAACTATGGCTACACCTTC.

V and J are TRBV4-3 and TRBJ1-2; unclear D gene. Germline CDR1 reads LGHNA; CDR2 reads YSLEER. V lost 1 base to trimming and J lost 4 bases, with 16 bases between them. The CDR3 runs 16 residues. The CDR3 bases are TGCGCCAGCAGCCAAGCCAGGCCCACAGTTAGCTATGGCTACACCTTC. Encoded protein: CASSQARPTVSYGYTF.

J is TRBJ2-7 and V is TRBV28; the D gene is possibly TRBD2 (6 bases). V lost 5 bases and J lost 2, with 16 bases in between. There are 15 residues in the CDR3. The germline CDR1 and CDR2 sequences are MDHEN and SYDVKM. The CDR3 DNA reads TGTGCCAGCAGTAACCCCCGCGGCGGGACCTACGAGCAGTACTTC. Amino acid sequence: CASSNPRGGTYEQYF.

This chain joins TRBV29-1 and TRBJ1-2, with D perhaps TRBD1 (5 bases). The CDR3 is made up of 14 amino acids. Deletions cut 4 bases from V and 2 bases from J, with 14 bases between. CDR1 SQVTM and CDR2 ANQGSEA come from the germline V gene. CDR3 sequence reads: CSVGYSGLNYGYTF. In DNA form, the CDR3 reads TGCAGCGTTGGATACTCGGGGCTGAACTATGGCTACACCTTC.

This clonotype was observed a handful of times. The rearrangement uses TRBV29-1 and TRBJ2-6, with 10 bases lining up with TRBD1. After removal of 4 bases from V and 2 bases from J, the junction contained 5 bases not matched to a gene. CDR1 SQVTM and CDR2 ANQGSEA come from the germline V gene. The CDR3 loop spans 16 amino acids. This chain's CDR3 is CSVVPDRGPGANVLTF. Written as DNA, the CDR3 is TGCAGCGTTGTCCCTGACAGGGGGCCTGGGGCCAACGTCCTGACTTTC.

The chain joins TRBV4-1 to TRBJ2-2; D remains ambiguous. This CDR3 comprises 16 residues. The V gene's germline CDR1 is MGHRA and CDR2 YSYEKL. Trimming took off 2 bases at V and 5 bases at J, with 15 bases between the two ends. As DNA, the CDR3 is TGCGCCAGCAGCCAACAGAAGGACGGTGGTACCGGGGAGCTGTTTTTT. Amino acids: CASSQQKDGGTGELFF.

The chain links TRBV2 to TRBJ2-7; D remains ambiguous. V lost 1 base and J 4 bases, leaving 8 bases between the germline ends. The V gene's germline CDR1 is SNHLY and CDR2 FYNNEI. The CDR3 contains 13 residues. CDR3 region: CASSEESGYEQYF. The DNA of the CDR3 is TGTGCCAGCAGTGAAGAGTCAGGTTACGAGCAGTACTTC. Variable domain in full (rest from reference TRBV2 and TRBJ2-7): EPEVTQTPSHQVTQMGQEVILRCVPISNHLYFYWYRQILGQKVEFLVSFYNNEISEKSEIFDDQFSVERPDGSNFTLKIRSTKLEDSAMYFCASSEESGYEQYFGPGTRLTVT.

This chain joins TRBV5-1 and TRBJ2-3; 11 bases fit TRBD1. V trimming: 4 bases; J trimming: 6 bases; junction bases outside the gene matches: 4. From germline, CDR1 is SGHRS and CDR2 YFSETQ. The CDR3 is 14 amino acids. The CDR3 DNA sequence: TGCGCCAGCAGCAAGGACAGGGGGCTTGATACGCAGTATTTT. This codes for CASSKDRGLDTQYF.

The CDR3 loop reads CASSLKQTYNEQYF. In DNA form, the CDR3 reads TGTGCCAGCAGTTTAAAACAGACCTACAATGAGCAGTACTTC. This chain joins TRBV27 and TRBJ2-1; D call uncertain. Gene TRBJ2-7 matches the end of the DNA better, so the J call may be wrong. This CDR3 spans 14 amino acids. Germline V lookup: CDR1 MNHEY, CDR2 SMNVEV (reference sequence).

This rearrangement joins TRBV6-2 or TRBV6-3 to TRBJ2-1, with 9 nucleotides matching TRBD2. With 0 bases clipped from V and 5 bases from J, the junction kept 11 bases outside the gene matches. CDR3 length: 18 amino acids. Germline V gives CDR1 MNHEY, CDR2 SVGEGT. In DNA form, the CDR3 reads TGTGCCAGCAGTTACTCGCTGCGGGGGGGCCCGATAAACAATGAGCAGTTCTTC. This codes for CASSYSLRGGPINNEQFF.

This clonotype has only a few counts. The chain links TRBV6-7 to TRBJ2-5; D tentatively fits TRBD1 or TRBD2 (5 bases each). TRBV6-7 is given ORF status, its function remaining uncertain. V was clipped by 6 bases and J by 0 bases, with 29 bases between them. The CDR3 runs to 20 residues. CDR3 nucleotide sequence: TGTGCCAGCAGCGCACTCATAGGGACCGTCCTTGAGGTGGACCAAGAGACCCAGTACTTC. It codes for CASSALIGTVLEVDQETQYF.

The CDR3 DNA reads as TGTGCCAGCAGCTGCGGGGGGTCGGGGACCCAGTACTTC. Protein product: CASSCGGSGTQYF. The rearrangement joins TRBV7-2 to TRBJ2-5; 8 nucleotides align to TRBD2. Unmatched junction bases numbered 5, after V lost 4 bases and J lost 7 bases. CDR1 is SGHTA, CDR2 FQGNSA, per germline. The CDR3 has 13 amino acids.

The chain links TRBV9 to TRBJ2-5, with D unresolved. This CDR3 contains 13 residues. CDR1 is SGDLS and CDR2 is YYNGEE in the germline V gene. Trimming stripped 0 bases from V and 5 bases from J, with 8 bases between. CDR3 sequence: CASSVAARETQYF. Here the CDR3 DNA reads TGTGCCAGCAGCGTAGCCGCGCGGGAGACCCAGTACTTC.